The 23 T cell receptor beta chains below come from one sample, sequenced in a study of prognosis after radiotherapy for stage I lung cancer. Genomic DNA was the source, and TCR beta CDR3 was amplified from it by two-round multiplex PCR. TRBV and TRBJ genes each had their own specific primers in first-round PCR. TCRdb passed the multiplex PCR reads through MiXCR, listing each CDR3 protein once. The sample records about 23,000 distinct CDR3 sequences, approximately 45% being singletons. The sample in question was PBMCs, obtained before or after stereotactic body radiation therapy (not recorded which). The origin of the receptors is a donor aged 50 or older with non-small cell lung cancer.

This clonotype appeared many times. This chain connects TRBV28 to TRBJ2-7; a possible D gene is TRBD1 (5 bases). CDR1 and CDR2 from the germline V gene are MDHEN and SYDVKM. V lost 2 bases, J lost 3 bases, and 20 bases lay in between. This CDR3 comprises 17 residues. The CDR3 is CASSLTPQGIRGYEQYF. For the CDR3, the DNA is TGTGCCAGCAGTTTAACGCCTCAGGGTATCCGTGGCTACGAGCAGTACTTC.

The chain links TRBV28 to TRBJ2-3; maybe TRBD1 (5 bases). Matching the DNA end better, TRBJ1-5 makes the J call doubtful. CDR1 and CDR2 from the germline V gene are MDHEN and SYDVKM. The CDR3 consists of 14 residues. The CDR3 coding sequence is TGTGCCAGCAGGGGACTAGCGGGAACAGATACGCAGCATTTT. Protein: CASRGLAGTDTQHF.

The chain couples TRBV6-9 to TRBJ2-1; D may correspond to TRBD1 or TRBD2 (5 bases each). CDR3 length: 16 residues. Trimming removed 2 bases from V and 7 bases from J, with 18 bases in between. Germline assignment: CDR1 MNHGY and CDR2 SVAAGI. Here the CDR3 reads CASSYRGQAARNEQFF. In DNA, the CDR3 is TGTGCCAGCAGTTATCGGGGCCAGGCCGCTCGGAATGAGCAGTTCTTC.

This clonotype was recorded at least ten times. The chain recombines TRBV6-7 with TRBJ2-7; D is possibly TRBD2 (5 bases). TRBV6-7 is an ORF; its function is uncertain. CDR3 size: 11 residues. V gave up 6 bases and J gave up 5 bases, with 8 bases separating them. CDR3 residues: CASREGDEQYF. In DNA form, the CDR3 reads TGTGCCAGCAGAGAGGGCGACGAGCAGTACTTC.

About this clonotype: This probably arose from a read error, given a far larger clone one base away. The V gene is TRBV7-2, the J gene TRBJ2-5, with 10 bases lining up with TRBD1. The J call is in doubt because the DNA end fits TRBJ2-1 better. The CDR3 is 14 amino acids. Germline V gene lookup returns CDR1 SGHTA and CDR2 FQGNSA. The CDR3 is CASSLGGTGVRQFF. The CDR3 nucleotides are TGTGCCAGCAGCTTAGGGGGGACAGGGGTCAGGCAGTTCTTC.

In this sample, this clonotype turned up many times. This chain links TRBV18 with TRBJ1-6; D gene ambiguous. Trimming shortened V by 2 bases and J by 7 bases, and 6 bases separated the two germline ends. Germline V gene sequence: CDR1 KGHSH, CDR2 LQKENI. This CDR3 spans 13 amino acids. The CDR3 spells CASSPSENSPLHF. For the CDR3, the DNA is TGTGCCAGCTCACCATCTGAGAATTCACCCCTCCACTTT.

This chain joins TRBV30 and TRBJ1-5; 8 nucleotides agree with TRBD1. Germline CDR1 GTSNPN, CDR2 SVGIG (reference sequence). With V trimmed by 7 bases and J by 4 bases, 6 bases remained unmatched. The CDR3 runs to 13 residues. Written as DNA, the CDR3 is TGTGCCTACGGACAGGGTGGTAATCAGCCCCAGCATTTT. It translates to CAYGQGGNQPQHF. The full variable domain, with the rest looked up from reference TRBV30 and TRBJ1-5, is SQTIHQWPATLVQPVGSPLSLECTVEGTSNPNLYWYRQAAGRGLQLLFYSVGIGQISSEVPQNLSASRPQDRQFILSSKKLLLSDSGFYLCAYGQGGNQPQHFGDGTRLSIL.

Relative to its sample, this clonotype is medium-sized. This chain links TRBV28 with TRBJ2-7; D possibly corresponds to TRBD1 (6 bases). Trimming pared 4 bases from V and 2 bases from J, leaving 12 bases between. Germline values: CDR1 MDHEN, CDR2 SYDVKM. This CDR3 contains 14 residues. The DNA for the CDR3 is TGTGCCAGCAGTTCCCTAGGACAGACCTACGAGCAGTACTTC. It translates to CASSSLGQTYEQYF.

This clonotype appeared once. This chain uses TRBV5-1 with TRBJ1-1; the D gene is possibly TRBD1 (6 bases). Trimming shortened V by 2 bases and J by 1 base, and 12 bases separated the two germline ends. The CDR3 length is 15 residues. Looked up from germline, CDR1 is SGHRS and CDR2 is YFSETQ. CDR3 sequence (DNA): TGCGCCAGCAGCTTAGGTGGCAGGGGGAACACTGAAGCTTTCTTT. Translating it yields CASSLGGRGNTEAFF.

Worth noting for this clonotype: The conserved phenylalanine or tryptophan is not found at the CDR3 terminus, so this likely reflects a read error. In nucleotides, the CDR3 is TGTGCCAGCACAAATTCCAGGGAGGCCGGGGAGCTGTTTTCT. This gives the protein CASTNSREAGELFS. The V call is TRBV6-1, the J call TRBJ2-2, with D possibly matching TRBD2 (6 bases). From germline, CDR1 is MNHNS and CDR2 SASEGT. The V and J ends lost 7 bases and 6 bases respectively, with 15 bases between them. The CDR3 runs 14 residues.

Concerning this clonotype itself: A single base is all that separates this from a far larger clone, so a read error is likely. The V gene is TRBV7-9, the J gene TRBJ2-3, with D perhaps assigned TRBD1 or TRBD2 (5 bases each). Germline values: CDR1 SEHNR, CDR2 FQNEAQ (reference sequence). This CDR3 is built from 13 residues. V was clipped by 2 bases and J by 15 bases, with 18 bases between them. CDR3 region: CASSLYNRREHYF. DNA for the CDR3: TGTGCCAGCAGCTTATACAACCGCAGGGAGCATTATTTT.

Comment on this clonotype: The junction does not match germline at one end; this may be a read error. The rearrangement joins TRBV5-4 to TRBJ2-7, with TRBD1 matching over 7 bases. CDR3 size: 16 residues. The germline V gene has CDR1 SGHNT and CDR2 YYREEE (reference sequence). The DNA for the CDR3 is TGTGCCAGCAGCTTGAGGACAGGACAGAGGGCCTACGAGCATTACTTC. Its translation is CASSLRTGQRAYEHYF. Variable domain in full (rest from reference TRBV5-4 and TRBJ2-7): ETGVTQSPTHLIKTRGQQVTLRCSSQSGHNTVSWYQQALGQGPQFIFQYYREEENGRGNFPPRFSGLQFPNYSSELNVNALELDDSALYLCASSLRTGQRAYEHYFGPGTRLTVT.

Details on this clonotype: A clone one base away is much larger, so this may be a read error. As DNA, the CDR3 is TGTGCCAGCAGTTACGTTAGCGGGAGCAACAGTGAGCAGTTCTTC. Amino acids: CASSYVSGSNSEQFF. V usage is TRBV6-5 and J usage is TRBJ2-1; TRBD2 agrees at 9 bases. The length of the CDR3 is 15 residues. V shed 2 bases, J shed 9 bases, and the junction held 8 bases outside the gene matches. Germline-derived CDR1 and CDR2 are MNHEY and SVGAGI.

This clonotype has more than one count but fewer than ten. The chain links TRBV6-1 to TRBJ1-2, with 9 positions matching TRBD1. Looked up from germline, CDR1 is MNHNS and CDR2 is SASEGT. This CDR3 has 14 residues. Trimming removed 3 bases from V and 8 bases from J; junction bases left unmatched: 7. The CDR3 DNA reads TGTGCCAGCAGTGACTGGGGGGACAGGGTGGGCTACACCTTC. Protein: CASSDWGDRVGYTF.

The rearrangement links TRBV3-1 to TRBJ2-1, with a weak D call TRBD1 (6 bases). The germline V gene encodes CDR1 LGHDT and CDR2 YNNKEL (reference sequence). Trimming removed 2 bases at V and 5 bases at J, with 13 bases between. The CDR3 has 15 residues. The CDR3: CASSQRGGENNEQFF. The CDR3, as DNA: TGTGCCAGCAGCCAAAGAGGGGGAGAAAACAATGAGCAGTTCTTC.

The rearrangement uses TRBV24-1 and TRBJ2-3, with 8 positions matching TRBD1. V gave up 1 base and J gave up 2 bases; unmatched junction bases: 4. This CDR3 comprises 16 residues. CDR1 and CDR2 from the germline V gene are KGHDR and SFDVKD. The CDR3 nucleotides read TGTGCCACCAGTGATTTAAGACAGGGGCACACAGATACGCAGTATTTT. Translating gives CATSDLRQGHTDTQYF.

This clonotype came up many times. The chain carries TRBV7-2 and TRBJ2-7; D may be TRBD2 (6 bases). The germline V gene has CDR1 SGHTA and CDR2 FQGNSA. CDR3 length equals 14 residues. V lost 3 bases, J lost 3 bases, and 12 bases lay in between. The chain's CDR3 is CASSLGGVNYEQYF. CDR3 coding DNA: TGTGCCAGCAGCTTGGGCGGGGTAAACTACGAGCAGTACTTC.

Only one count was recorded for this clonotype. A junction boundary mismatches the germline segment, possibly from a read error. This chain links TRBV6-1 with TRBJ2-1, with D possibly being TRBD1 (6 bases). Germline V CDR1 and CDR2: MNHNS, SASEGT. This CDR3 is built from 14 residues. The CDR3 sequence is CSSARGTWASEQFF. The CDR3, as DNA: TGTTCCAGCGCCAGAGGGACATGGGCTAGTGAGCAGTTCTTC.

This clonotype was detected ten times or more. The CDR3 sequence is CASSIRKGVGGYTF. CDR3 DNA sequence: TGTGCCAGTAGTATCAGAAAAGGAGTAGGCGGCTACACCTTC. This chain uses TRBV19 with TRBJ1-2; no reliable D call. In germline, CDR1 is LNHDA, CDR2 SQIVND (reference sequence). CDR3 length equals 14 residues. V lost 3 bases, J lost 8 bases, and 16 bases lay in between.

Comment on this clonotype: This could be a read error, since a much larger clone is one nucleotide away. The rearrangement links TRBV6-1 to TRBJ1-2; D ambiguous. Germline V lookup: CDR1 MNHNS, CDR2 SASEGT. There are 13 residues in the CDR3. The CDR3 DNA reads as TGTGCCAGCAGCAACGTCAGCTTTAATGGCTGCACCTTC. Amino acid sequence: CASSNVSFNGCTF.

This clonotype was observed many times. One base away lies a much larger clone, so this may be a sequencing read error. CDR3 in DNA: TGTGCCAGCATGATGGGGGATACGCAGTATTTT. Translating it yields CASMMGDTQYF. The chain combines TRBV27 with TRBJ2-3; the D is unclear. V was cut by 7 bases and J by 6 bases, with 8 bases left in between. This CDR3 is 11 amino acids long. Germline-derived CDR1 and CDR2 are MNHEY and SMNVEV (reference sequence).

The sample holds one count of this clonotype. A far larger clone is just one base off, so this is likely a read error. The V and J genes are TRBV6-4 and TRBJ2-7; 7 bases map to TRBD1. The CDR3 covers 13 residues. Trimming removed 5 bases from V and 7 bases from J; junction bases left unmatched: 8. Germline CDR1 reads MRHNA; CDR2 reads SNTAGT. CDR3 nucleotide sequence: TGTGCCAGCAGTCTGGGACAGTCACTAGAGCAGTACTTC. Translated, it gives CASSLGQSLEQYF.

Only a few counts were recorded for this clonotype. The chain is built from TRBV20-1 and TRBJ1-2; 7 nucleotides align to TRBD1. The trim removed 0 bases at V and 4 bases at J, leaving 8 bases unmatched. CDR3 size: 15 residues. The germline V gene encodes CDR1 DFQATT and CDR2 SNEGSKA (reference sequence). The CDR3 sequence: CSARDPGQLFYGYTF. For the CDR3, the DNA is TGCAGTGCTAGAGATCCGGGACAGCTTTTCTATGGCTACACCTTC.